This is a list of T cell receptor beta chains from one sample in a study of cytomegalovirus exposure and HLA in healthy donors. The repertoire was sequenced with immunoSEQ multiplex PCR; TCRdb's copy has only in-frame clones and lacks some. Of approximately 110,000 clones listed, over 70% are singletons. Specimen: PBMCs. The receptors here all came from a woman aged 40 to 50 in good health and CMV-seronegative. CDR3s include the opening cysteine and the closing phenylalanine or tryptophan. A D gene is named only where the DNA matches it firmly. Size is stated for part of the rows, as once, few or many counts, or as a class when the clone is expanded.

v_gene	j_gene	len	abundance	d_gene	CDR3nt	CDR3aa
TRBV4-2	TRBJ2-3	16	.	.	TGTGCCAGCAGCCAAGTTGCAGCGGCTAGCACAGATACGCAGTATTTT	CASSQVAAASTDTQYF
TRBV5-4	TRBJ1-2	14	few	.	TGTGCCAGCAGCTTTGGGGCCAGTGGTAGGGGCTACACCTTC	CASSFGASGRGYTF
TRBV5-1	TRBJ1-5	15	once	.	TGCGCCAGCAGAGTGACACCTCTGGAGGGGCAGCCCCAGCATTTT	CASRVTPLEGQPQHF
TRBV9	TRBJ2-1	15	.	TRBD2	TGTGCCAGCAGCGTAGGTAGCGGGGGCTACAATGAGCAGTTCTTC	CASSVGSGGYNEQFF
TRBV5-6	TRBJ1-2	15	few	.	TGTGCCAGCAGCCTGCAGGGGATCCCTGACTATGGCTACACCTTC	CASSLQGIPDYGYTF
TRBV4-3	TRBJ2-2	16	.	TRBD2	TGCGCCAGCAGCCAAGGGATAGCGGGAGACACCGGGGAGCTGTTTTTT	CASSQGIAGDTGELFF
TRBV4-2	TRBJ1-1	13	.	.	TGTGCCAGCAGCCAAGATCGGTACACTGAAGCTTTCTTT	CASSQDRYTEAFF
TRBV14	TRBJ2-2	16	few	TRBD1	TGTGCCAGCAGCTACCGACAGGGGGCTTGGACCGGGGAGCTGTTTTTT	CASSYRQGAWTGELFF
TRBV19	TRBJ1-2	16	once	TRBD1	TGTGCCAGTAGTACGCGGGGACAGGACGGCAACTATGGCTACACCTTC	CASSTRGQDGNYGYTF
TRBV9	TRBJ2-3	17	few	TRBD2	TGTGCCAGCAGCGTAGGTCTCTCGGGCGGGGGGGCAGATACGCAGTATTTT	CASSVGLSGGGADTQYF
TRBV5-1	TRBJ2-7	16	.	TRBD2	TGCGCCAGCAGCCCGGGTGGAGCGGGGAGCTTCTACGAGCAGTACTTC	CASSPGGAGSFYEQYF
TRBV29-1	TRBJ1-1	12	.	.	TGCAGCGCGGTAGGGGAGGGAACTGAAGCTTTCTTT	CSAVGEGTEAFF
TRBV5-4	TRBJ1-1	15	.	.	TGTGCCAGCAGCTTTCTCGGGGGAAGGATCACTGAAGCTTTCTTT	CASSFLGGRITEAFF
TRBV7-8	TRBJ2-6	19	.	TRBD1	TGTGCCAGCAGCTTAGAACGAGGACAGGGGGCGAGAGGGGCCAACGTCCTGACTTTC	CASSLERGQGARGANVLTF
TRBV4-1	TRBJ2-7	15	.	.	TGCGCCAGCAGCCAAGATTGGCAGGGGACCTACGAGCAGTACTTC	CASSQDWQGTYEQYF
TRBV7-6	TRBJ2-5	14	.	.	TGTGCCAGCAGCTTACTGGCGGTGCAAGAGACCCAGTACTTC	CASSLLAVQETQYF
TRBV5-6	TRBJ1-6	16	.	.	TGTGCCAGCGGCATTGTTCGGGACACACATAATTCACCCCTCCACTTT	CASGIVRDTHNSPLHF
TRBV6-5	TRBJ2-1	13	.	.	TGTGCCAGCAGGCAAAGGGGCCGCCTTGAGCAGTTCTTC	CASRQRGRLEQFF
TRBV6-5	TRBJ1-2	16	.	.	TGTGCCAGCAGTTACTCGAGAGGGATGGCAAGCTATGGCTACACCTTC	CASSYSRGMASYGYTF
TRBV11-2	TRBJ1-2	14	.	.	TGTGCCAGCAGCCCGGACGGAGGGGACTATGGCTACACCTTC	CASSPDGGDYGYTF
TRBV6-5	TRBJ1-3	15	.	TRBD1	TGTGCCAGCAGGGCGGACAGGGGGCCTGGAAACACCATATATTTT	CASRADRGPGNTIYF
TRBV7-8	TRBJ1-1	14	.	.	TGTGCCAGCAGCCCGGCGTGGGGAGTGGGTGAAGCTTTCTTT	CASSPAWGVGEAFF
TRBV12-1	TRBJ2-1	15	.	.	TGTGCCAGCAGCTCAAGCGGGGGGGCCGCCAATGAGCAGTTCTTC	CASSSSGGAANEQFF
TRBV11-2	TRBJ1-5	14	.	TRBD1	TGTGCCAGCAGCTCACAGGGGGCTGATCAGCCCCAGCATTTT	CASSSQGADQPQHF
TRBV6-6	TRBJ1-1	13	.	TRBD1	TGTGCCAGCACCATAGGACAGGGCACTGAAGCTTTCTTT	CASTIGQGTEAFF
TRBV5-4	TRBJ2-6	17	.	.	TGTGCCAGCAGCTTGCTCTCGCGGGTTGCTGGGGCCAACGTCCTGACTTTC	CASSLLSRVAGANVLTF
TRBV7-2	TRBJ2-7	14	.	.	TGTGCCAGCAGCTTAGCGGTAACGGGCTACGAGCAGTACTTC	CASSLAVTGYEQYF
TRBV5-1	TRBJ1-1	13	once	.	TGCGCCAGCACCCGGGACATGAACACTGAAGCTTTCTTT	CASTRDMNTEAFF
TRBV28	TRBJ1-4	12	.	.	TGTGCCAGCGTTGCCAGGGAGGGAAAACTGTTTTTT	CASVAREGKLFF
TRBV19	TRBJ2-1	20	.	.	TGTGCCAGTAGTATAGCTAGGCTCCCAGGGGGGCCCGGCTCCTACAATGAGCAGTTCTTC	CASSIARLPGGPGSYNEQFF
TRBV18	TRBJ2-3	16	.	TRBD2	TGTGCCAGCTCACCACGCCCTAGCGGGAGCACAGATACGCAGTATTTT	CASSPRPSGSTDTQYF
TRBV7-6	TRBJ2-7	15	.	TRBD2	TGTGCCAGCAGCTTAGGGCGGGAGGGCCGTATCGAGCAGTACTTC	CASSLGREGRIEQYF